This T cell receptor (beta chain) was recorded in a study of blood T cell repertoires in COVID-19. The wider study: Some COVID-19 samples were acute and others convalescent; all came from the United States, Italy and Spain. The cDNA or gDNA used as material had been derived from T cells, B-cell-depleted T cells, or PBMCs.

Original processing notes: Estimation of nucleated cell counts relied on the amplification of reference gene primers. Profiled with immunoSEQ multiplex PCR; TCRdb holds only in-frame clones, not every one. V and J calls and clone size come straight from that table; D and trimming were deduced from the DNA. The sample consists of almost 20,000 clones, 93% of them appearing once. V lost 4 bases and J lost 9; bases outside the gene matches: 11. CDR1 is SGHRS, CDR2 YFSETQ, per germline. CDR3 size: 15 residues. This clonotype was sampled from a woman in her forties or fifties with active COVID-19. The J gene is TRBJ2-1, the V gene TRBV5-1; 9 bases line up with TRBD1. Sequencing was carried out using peripheral blood. CDR3 sequence: CASSVGQGSYGEQFF. CDR3 nucleotide sequence: TGCGCCAGCAGCGTCGGACAGGGGTCCTATGGTGAGCAGTTCTTC.